This TCR beta chain was sequenced during a study of T cells in Graves' hyperthyroidism and ophthalmopathy. The CDR3 spans 15 residues. Germline V gene lookup returns CDR1 SGHTA and CDR2 FQGNSA. V was clipped by 0 bases and J by 2 bases, with 11 bases between them. If no ophthalmopathy progression occurred within 18 months, Graves' hyperthyroidism was stable. Any patient presenting with uncontrolled infection, other autoimmune disease, pregnancy or lactation was left out. The investigators amplified TCR beta CDR3 regions from RNA transcripts. A first-round RT-PCR of the TCR CDR3 used the HTBI primer set. One entry per CDR3 protein results from TCRdb running MiXCR on the multiplex PCR reads. Among about 400,000 distinct CDR3 sequences listed, roughly 15% were seen once. Study-level results: Researchers found most expanded thyroid clonotypes above 0.001 in blood as well. Researchers report that a 13 V-J model separated ophthalmopathy from stable hyperthyroidism.

This clonotype was seen at least ten times. Its antigen is unidentified. Sequencing was performed on blood. V usage is TRBV7-2 and J usage is TRBJ2-7; D is unresolved. The receptor comes from a woman between 18 and 29 years old with Graves' hyperthyroidism. In nucleotides, the CDR3 is TGTGCCAGCAGCTTAGCCGTGGGGTCACCCTACGAGCAGTACTTC. It specifies CASSLAVGSPYEQYF.